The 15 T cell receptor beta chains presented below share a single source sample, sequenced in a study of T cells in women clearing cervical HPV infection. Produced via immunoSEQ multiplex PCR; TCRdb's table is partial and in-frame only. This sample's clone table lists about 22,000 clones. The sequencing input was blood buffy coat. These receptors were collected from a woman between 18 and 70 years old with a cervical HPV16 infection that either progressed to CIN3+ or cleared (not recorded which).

The chain's CDR3 is CSAERTGLSSYNEQFF. Incomplete CDR3 DNA: TGCAGTGCGGAACGGACAGGCCTAAGCTCCTACAATGAG. The chain uses TRBV20-1 and TRBJ2-1, with 7 bases matching TRBD1. The CDR3 end falls 3 residues outside the read, so it is completed with the germline J gene. V was clipped by 6 bases and J by 0 bases; unmatched bases: 11. Per germline, CDR1 DFQATT and CDR2 SNEGSKA (reference sequence). This CDR3 is 16 amino acids long.

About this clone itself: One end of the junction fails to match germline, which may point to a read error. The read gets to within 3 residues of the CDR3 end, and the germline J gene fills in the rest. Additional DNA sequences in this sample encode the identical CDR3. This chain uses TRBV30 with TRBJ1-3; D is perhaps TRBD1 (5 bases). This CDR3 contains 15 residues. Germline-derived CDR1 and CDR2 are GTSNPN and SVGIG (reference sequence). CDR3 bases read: TGTGCCTGGAGTGCTGGGGGGGTTAGGGGAAACACA. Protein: CAWSAGGVRGNT. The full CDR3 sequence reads CAWSAGGVRGNTIYF.

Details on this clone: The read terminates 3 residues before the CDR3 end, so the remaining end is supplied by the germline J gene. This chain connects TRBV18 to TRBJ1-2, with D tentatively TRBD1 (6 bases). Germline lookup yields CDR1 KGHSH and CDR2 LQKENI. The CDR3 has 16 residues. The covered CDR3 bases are TGTGCCAGCTCACCCCCCAGGAGCGGGGGCACAGATACC. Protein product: CASSPPRSGGTDT. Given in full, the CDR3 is CASSPPRSGGTDTYTF.

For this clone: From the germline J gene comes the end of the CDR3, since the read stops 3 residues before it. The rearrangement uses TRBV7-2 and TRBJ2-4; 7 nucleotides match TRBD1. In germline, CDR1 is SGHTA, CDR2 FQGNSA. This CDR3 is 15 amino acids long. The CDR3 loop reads CASSRQGTENYGQYF. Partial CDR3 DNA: TGTGCCAGCAGCCGACAGGGAACCGAGAACTATGGT.

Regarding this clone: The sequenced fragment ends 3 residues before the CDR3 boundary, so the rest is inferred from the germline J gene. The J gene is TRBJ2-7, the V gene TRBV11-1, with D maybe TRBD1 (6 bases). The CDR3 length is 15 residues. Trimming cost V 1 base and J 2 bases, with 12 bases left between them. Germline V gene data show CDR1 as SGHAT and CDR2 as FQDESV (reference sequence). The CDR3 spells CASSLGLGTTYEQYF. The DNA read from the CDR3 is TGTGCCAGCAGCTTAGGATTAGGGACAACCTACGAG. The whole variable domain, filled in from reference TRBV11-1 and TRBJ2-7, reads EAEVAQSPRYKITEKSQAVAFWCDPISGHATLYWYRQILGQGPELLVQFQDESVVDDSQLPKDRFSAERLKGVDSTLKIQPAELGDSAMYLCASSLGLGTTYEQYFGPGTRLTVT.

The sequenced part of the CDR3 DNA is TGTGCCAGCAGCTTATACGCGGTTTACGAG. Amino acid sequence: CASSLYAVYE. The entire CDR3 sequence reads CASSLYAVYEQYF. The chain has TRBV7-8 and TRBJ2-7; D gene unclear. The CDR3 end is not reached by the read, which stops 3 residues before it; the germline J gene fills it in. The V gene lost 2 bases and the J gene lost 4 bases, with 9 bases spanning the gap. CDR3 length: 13 residues. Germline-derived CDR1 and CDR2 are SGHVS and FQNEAQ.

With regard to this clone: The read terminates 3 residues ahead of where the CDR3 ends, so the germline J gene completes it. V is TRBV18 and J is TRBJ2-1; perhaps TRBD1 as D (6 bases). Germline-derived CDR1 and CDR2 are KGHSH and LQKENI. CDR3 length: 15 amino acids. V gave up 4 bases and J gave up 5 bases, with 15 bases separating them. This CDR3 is CASSQQGALDNEQFF. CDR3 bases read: TGTGCCAGCTCACAACAGGGCGCCCTCGACAATGAG.

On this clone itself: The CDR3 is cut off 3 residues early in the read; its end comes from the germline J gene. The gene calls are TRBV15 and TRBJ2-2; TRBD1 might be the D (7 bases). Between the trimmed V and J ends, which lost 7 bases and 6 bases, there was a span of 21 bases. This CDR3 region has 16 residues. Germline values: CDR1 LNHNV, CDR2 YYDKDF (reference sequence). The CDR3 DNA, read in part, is TGTGCCACCAAGCTTAATCAGGGGGGAGTACCCGGGGAG. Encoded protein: CATKLNQGGVPGE. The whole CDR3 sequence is CATKLNQGGVPGELFF.

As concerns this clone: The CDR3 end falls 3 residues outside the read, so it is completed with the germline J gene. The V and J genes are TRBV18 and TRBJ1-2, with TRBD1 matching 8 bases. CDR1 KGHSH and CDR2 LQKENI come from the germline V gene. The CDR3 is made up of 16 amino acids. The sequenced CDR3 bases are TGTGCCAGCTCAAACCTTGACAGGGGACTCACAGATACC. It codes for CASSNLDRGLTDT. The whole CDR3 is CASSNLDRGLTDTYTF.

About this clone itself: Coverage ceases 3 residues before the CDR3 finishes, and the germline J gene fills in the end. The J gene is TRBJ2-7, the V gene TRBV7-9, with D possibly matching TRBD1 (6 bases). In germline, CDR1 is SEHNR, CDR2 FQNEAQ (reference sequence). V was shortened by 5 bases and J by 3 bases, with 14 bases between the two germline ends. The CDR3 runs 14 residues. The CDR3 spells CASSPRGSDYEQYF. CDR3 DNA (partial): TGTGCCAGCAGCCCCAGGGGCAGCGACTACGAG.

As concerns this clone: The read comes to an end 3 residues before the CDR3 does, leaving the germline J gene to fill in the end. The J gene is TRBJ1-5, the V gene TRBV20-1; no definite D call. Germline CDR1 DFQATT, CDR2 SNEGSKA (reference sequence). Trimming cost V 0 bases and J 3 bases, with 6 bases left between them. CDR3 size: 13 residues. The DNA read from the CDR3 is TGCAGTGCTAGAGAGCAGAACAATCAGCCC. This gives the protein CSAREQNNQP. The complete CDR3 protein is CSAREQNNQPQHF.

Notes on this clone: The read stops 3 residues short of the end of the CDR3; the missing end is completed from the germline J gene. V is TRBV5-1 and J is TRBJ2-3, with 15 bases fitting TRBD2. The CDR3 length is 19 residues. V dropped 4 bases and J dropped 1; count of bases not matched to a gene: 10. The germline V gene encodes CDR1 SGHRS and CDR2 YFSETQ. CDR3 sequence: CASSPLGLAGGIGTDTQYF. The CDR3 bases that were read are TGCGCCAGCAGCCCCCTGGGACTAGCGGGGGGTATAGGCACAGATACG.

CDR3 loop: CAWSVDSNTEAFF. The DNA read from the CDR3 is TGTGCCTGGAGTGTGGACTCGAACACTGAA. This chain links TRBV30 with TRBJ1-1, with D unclear. The observed sequence ends 3 residues before the CDR3 terminus, with the missing tail filled in from the germline J gene. The CDR3 extends over 13 amino acids. Germline lookup yields CDR1 GTSNPN and CDR2 SVGIG (reference sequence). The V end was cut by 0 bases, the J end by 1 base, with 6 bases between. Looking up the rest from reference TRBV30 and TRBJ1-1 gives the full variable domain: SQTIHQWPATLVQPVGSPLSLECTVEGTSNPNLYWYRQAAGRGLQLLFYSVGIGQISSEVPQNLSASRPQDRQFILSSKKLLLSDSGFYLCAWSVDSNTEAFFGQGTRLTVV.

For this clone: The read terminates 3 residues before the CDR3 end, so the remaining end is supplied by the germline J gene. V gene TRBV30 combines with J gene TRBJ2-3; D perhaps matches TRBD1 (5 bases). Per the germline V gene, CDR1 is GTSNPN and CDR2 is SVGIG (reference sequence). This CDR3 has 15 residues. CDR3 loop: CAWSDRQSLYQPQYF. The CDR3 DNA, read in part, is TGTGCCTGGAGTGACCGACAGAGCCTCTATCAGCCG. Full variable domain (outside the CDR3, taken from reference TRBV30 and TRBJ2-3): SQTIHQWPATLVQPVGSPLSLECTVEGTSNPNLYWYRQAAGRGLQLLFYSVGIGQISSEVPQNLSASRPQDRQFILSSKKLLLSDSGFYLCAWSDRQSLYQPQYFGPGTRLTVL.

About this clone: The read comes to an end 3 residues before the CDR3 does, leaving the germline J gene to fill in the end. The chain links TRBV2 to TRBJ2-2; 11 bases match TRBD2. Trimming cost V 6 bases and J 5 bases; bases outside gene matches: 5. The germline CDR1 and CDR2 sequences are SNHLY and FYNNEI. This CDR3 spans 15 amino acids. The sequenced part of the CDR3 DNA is TGTGCCAGCAGCGCAACTAGCGGGAGTACCGGGGAG. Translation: CASSATSGSTGE. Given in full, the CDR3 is CASSATSGSTGELFF.